What follows are 25 T cell receptor beta chains derived from one specimen sequenced in a study of long-term antiretroviral therapy in people with HIV (dated 2022 in TCRdb). Sequencing of the TRB variable region was done with the immunoSEQ hsTCRB v3.0 assay at survey level resolution. TCRdb holds this immuneACCESS table with in-frame rearrangements only. Some clones are missing; in checked studies, unresolved V genes explain under half, and the rest has no known cause. The sample yields about 23,000 clones; nearly 90% were counted once. The ten largest clonotypes hold just under 6.5% of the sample. Sequenced material: unsorted PBMCs, taken 0.6 years after starting antiretroviral therapy. The receptors here all came from a man in his 60s with HIV.

The chain is built from TRBV5-4 and TRBJ2-3; D gene unclear. CDR1 SGHNT and CDR2 YYREEE come from the germline V gene (reference sequence). The germline V and J ends were trimmed by 5 bases and 6 bases, with 13 bases remaining between them. The CDR3 loop spans 13 amino acids. The CDR3 sequence: CASSPALYDTQYF. In nucleotides, the CDR3 is TGTGCCAGCAGTCCGGCCCTTTATGATACGCAGTATTTT. The full variable domain, completed using reference TRBV5-4 and TRBJ2-3, is ETGVTQSPTHLIKTRGQQVTLRCSSQSGHNTVSWYQQALGQGPQFIFQYYREEENGRGNFPPRFSGLQFPNYSSELNVNALELDDSALYLCASSPALYDTQYFGPGTRLTVL.

The chain carries TRBV11-2 and TRBJ2-1, with 7 bases aligning to TRBD2. Germline CDR1 and CDR2: SGHAT and FQNNGV. CDR3 size: 16 residues. The ends lost 4 bases at V and 3 bases at J; junction bases unmatched: 9. This CDR3 reads CASSSNWREFYNEQFF. In DNA, the CDR3 is TGTGCCAGCAGCTCGAACTGGCGGGAGTTCTACAATGAGCAGTTCTTC.

The chain carries TRBV30 and TRBJ1-5, with 9 bases that match TRBD1. The V segment lost 2 bases and the J segment 6 bases; nucleotides outside the gene matches: 8. From germline, CDR1 is GTSNPN and CDR2 SVGIG (reference sequence). CDR3 length: 15 amino acids. The CDR3 region is CAWSTGGDFGQPQHF. DNA of the CDR3: TGTGCCTGGAGTACAGGGGGCGATTTCGGTCAGCCCCAGCATTTT. Full variable domain (rest looked up from reference TRBV30 and TRBJ1-5): SQTIHQWPATLVQPVGSPLSLECTVEGTSNPNLYWYRQAAGRGLQLLFYSVGIGQISSEVPQNLSASRPQDRQFILSSKKLLLSDSGFYLCAWSTGGDFGQPQHFGDGTRLSIL.

The CDR3 nucleotides are TGTGCCAGCAGCACAGATTATAGCAATCAGCCCCAGCATTTT. Protein product: CASSTDYSNQPQHF. The chain uses TRBV7-2 and TRBJ1-5; D remains unclear. CDR1 is SGHTA and CDR2 is FQGNSA in the germline V gene. The V end was cut by 5 bases, the J end by 0 bases, with 8 bases between. This CDR3 spans 14 amino acids.

The chain joins TRBV9 to TRBJ1-1; D is perhaps TRBD1 (5 bases). Germline values: CDR1 SGDLS, CDR2 YYNGEE. The CDR3 loop spans 12 amino acids. Trimming cost V 5 bases and J 7 bases, with 12 bases left between them. This CDR3 reads CASSLQGGEAFF. The CDR3 bases are TGTGCCAGCAGTCTTCAGGGCGGTGAAGCTTTCTTT.

The chain links TRBV5-1 to TRBJ1-5; D gene uncertain. The CDR3 sequence is 13 residues long. With 0 bases removed from V and 9 bases from J, the gap between germline ends came to 10 bases. The germline gives CDR1 SGHRS, CDR2 YFSETQ. The CDR3 DNA follows: TGCGCCAGCAGCTTGGAGGGCATTATGCCCCAGCATTTT. Translated: CASSLEGIMPQHF.

This rearrangement joins TRBV27 to TRBJ2-3, with 7 positions matching TRBD2. V shed 5 bases, J shed 0 bases, and the junction held 2 bases outside the gene matches. Germline CDR1 is MNHEY and CDR2 is SMNVEV (reference sequence). CDR3 length: 14 residues. This CDR3 reads CASSLTSSTDTQYF. Here the CDR3 DNA reads TGTGCCAGCAGTCTGACTAGCAGCACAGATACGCAGTATTTT.

The table lists this clone with a count of one. The chain carries TRBV11-1 and TRBJ1-1; 9 bases agree with TRBD1. CDR1 and CDR2 (germline): SGHAT, FQDESV (reference sequence). The CDR3 contains 15 residues. V was clipped by 6 bases and J by 5 bases; unmatched bases: 10. The CDR3 loop is CASRAYRGQVTEAFF. CDR3 sequence (DNA): TGTGCCAGCAGGGCTTACAGGGGGCAGGTTACTGAAGCTTTCTTT.

This chain joins TRBV7-9 and TRBJ1-2; unclear D gene. The CDR3 covers 14 residues. The germline V gene encodes CDR1 SEHNR and CDR2 FQNEAQ (reference sequence). V lost 1 base to trimming and J lost 4 bases, with 10 bases between them. The CDR3 reads CASSLVLARYGYTF. The CDR3 region has the DNA TGTGCCAGCAGCTTAGTACTGGCGCGCTATGGCTACACCTTC.

The chain is built from TRBV6-5 and TRBJ2-5; TRBD2 matches 9 bases. This CDR3 is 13 amino acids long. CDR1 MNHEY and CDR2 SVGAGI come from the germline V gene. V trimming: 2 bases; J trimming: 13 bases; junction bases outside the gene matches: 8. Here the CDR3 DNA reads TGTGCCAGCAGTTACGGGACTAGCTACATTCCGTACTTC. Encoded protein: CASSYGTSYIPYF.

This rearrangement joins TRBV20-1 to TRBJ2-1; D unclear. The CDR3 has 11 amino acids. From germline, CDR1 is DFQATT and CDR2 SNEGSKA (reference sequence). V gave up 6 bases and J gave up 10 bases, with 13 bases separating them. CDR3 in amino acids: CSAGTSIEQFF. Written as DNA, the CDR3 is TGCAGTGCCGGAACGTCTATCGAGCAGTTCTTC.

The rearrangement uses TRBV18 and TRBJ1-5; 7 bases match TRBD1. Unmatched junction bases numbered 7, after V lost 2 bases and J lost 3 bases. This CDR3 comprises 16 residues. In germline, CDR1 is KGHSH, CDR2 LQKENI. The CDR3 DNA reads as TGTGCCAGCTCACCATCAGGGGGGGGACTCAATCAGCCCCAGCATTTT. Protein product: CASSPSGGGLNQPQHF.

The V gene is TRBV7-3, the J gene TRBJ2-3; D may be TRBD1 (5 bases). The germline V gene has CDR1 SGHTA and CDR2 FQGTGA. Between the trimmed V and J ends, which lost 2 bases and 0 bases, there was a span of 9 bases. CDR3 length equals 15 residues. CDR3 DNA sequence: TGTGCCAGCAGCTTACAGGGCGGTAGCACAGATACGCAGTATTTT. Protein: CASSLQGGSTDTQYF.

V usage is TRBV7-2 and J usage is TRBJ1-5; D not certain. The CDR3 covers 15 residues. With 3 bases removed from V and 5 bases from J, the gap between germline ends came to 14 bases. From germline, CDR1 is SGHTA and CDR2 FQGNSA. CDR3 amino acids: CASSFSARSDQPQHF. In DNA, the CDR3 is TGTGCCAGCAGCTTTTCAGCGCGAAGCGATCAGCCCCAGCATTTT.

The table lists this clone with a count of one. V usage is TRBV4-1 and J usage is TRBJ2-1; 7 bases are a match to TRBD1. This CDR3 region has 15 residues. The V segment lost 0 bases and the J segment 2 bases; nucleotides outside the gene matches: 1. Germline lookup yields CDR1 MGHRA and CDR2 YSYEKL. CDR3 residues: CASSQEGQAYNEQFF. The CDR3 DNA reads TGCGCCAGCAGCCAAGAAGGACAGGCCTACAATGAGCAGTTCTTC.

The gene calls are TRBV6-6 and TRBJ2-1; no clear D. The CDR3 covers 15 residues. Trimming pared 0 bases from V and 9 bases from J, leaving 15 bases between. CDR1 and CDR2 from the germline V gene are MNHNY and SVGAGI (reference sequence). This CDR3 is CASSYSLSVKPEQFF. The CDR3 nucleotides read TGTGCCAGCAGTTACTCGTTGTCGGTTAAGCCTGAGCAGTTCTTC.

The rearrangement uses TRBV21-1 and TRBJ1-2. TRBV21-1 is marked as a pseudogene. The CDR3 sequence is 16 residues long. CDR3 DNA: TGTGCCAGCAGCAAGGAATGGCGGGGCTGCAGGGGAGGCTACACCTTC. Translated: CASSKEWRGCRGGYTF.

This clone was counted once. The chain is built from TRBV12-1 and TRBJ2-5; the DNA was not used to check the table's D call, TRBD2. TRBV12-1 is labeled a pseudogene. This CDR3 is built from 16 residues. The CDR3 region has the DNA TGTGCCAGCAGCTTGAGGCATTCACGGCAGCAAGAGACCCAGTACTTC. Protein product: CASSLRHSRQQETQYF.

This clone was found a few times. J is TRBJ1-5 and V is TRBV2; perhaps TRBD1 as D (5 bases). Germline V CDR1 and CDR2: SNHLY, FYNNEI. The CDR3 length is 14 residues. V was shortened by 7 bases and J by 0 bases, with 10 bases between the two germline ends. The CDR3, as DNA: TGTGCCAGCAATGGGGGGTCTAGCAATCAGCCCCAGCATTTT. Encoded protein: CASNGGSSNQPQHF.

The gene calls are TRBV7-9 and TRBJ1-4; no reliable D call. Germline V lookup: CDR1 SEHNR, CDR2 FQNEAQ (reference sequence). Trimming shortened V by 5 bases and J by 6 bases, and 7 bases separated the two germline ends. The CDR3 has 12 residues. For the CDR3, the DNA is TGTGCCAGCAGCCTCGCGGATGAAAAACTGTTTTTT. It is translated as CASSLADEKLFF.

The sample holds one count of this clone. The chain couples TRBV6-5 to TRBJ2-7, with TRBD1 as a possible D gene (5 bases). The length of the CDR3 is 14 residues. V lost 6 bases and J lost 0, with 12 bases in between. Germline loops: CDR1 MNHEY, CDR2 SVGAGI. CDR3 DNA sequence: TGTGCCAGCAGAATCTACAGGAGCTCCTACGAGCAGTACTTC. It encodes CASRIYRSSYEQYF.

V is TRBV7-3 and J is TRBJ2-1, with 7 bases that match TRBD2. Germline V gives CDR1 SGHTA, CDR2 FQGTGA. V lost 1 base and J lost 1; bases outside the gene matches: 1. The length of the CDR3 is 15 residues. DNA of the CDR3: TGTGCCAGCAGCTTAATGGGGGGGTCCTACAATGAGCAGTTCTTC. This sequence encodes CASSLMGGSYNEQFF.

The chain uses TRBV5-1 and TRBJ1-6, with D perhaps matching TRBD1 (5 bases). Between the trimmed V and J ends, which lost 2 bases and 8 bases, there was a span of 20 bases. The CDR3 has 17 residues. The V gene's germline CDR1 is SGHRS and CDR2 YFSETQ. The CDR3 region has the DNA TGCGCCAGCAGCTTCCGCCGCCCGACAGCGGACCATTCACCCCTCCACTTT. Residues: CASSFRRPTADHSPLHF. Full variable domain (outside the CDR3, taken from reference TRBV5-1 and TRBJ1-6): KAGVTQTPRYLIKTRGQQVTLSCSPISGHRSVSWYQQTPGQGLQFLFEYFSETQRNKGNFPGRFSGRQFSNSRSEMNVSTLELGDSALYLCASSFRRPTADHSPLHFGNGTRLTVT.

This clone appeared once. The chain uses TRBV28 and TRBJ2-2, with D possibly TRBD2 on 6 matching bases. V was trimmed by 6 bases and J by 0 bases, leaving 20 bases between them. The germline gives CDR1 MDHEN, CDR2 SYDVKM. The length of the CDR3 is 18 residues. The CDR3 is CASSLTRRALANTGELFF. CDR3 coding DNA: TGTGCCAGCAGCCTTACTCGGAGGGCTCTCGCGAACACCGGGGAGCTGTTTTTT.

This clone was counted between two and nine times. The gene calls are TRBV7-3 and TRBJ2-2, with D maybe TRBD2 (5 bases). The germline gives CDR1 SGHTA, CDR2 FQGTGA. The CDR3 loop spans 15 amino acids. V dropped 5 bases and J dropped 6 bases, with 16 bases sitting between them. This CDR3 is CASSPTGNTAGELFF. In nucleotides, the CDR3 is TGTGCCAGCAGCCCAACGGGGAACACGGCCGGGGAGCTGTTTTTT.